Following are 21 T cell receptor beta chains from one sample sequenced in a study of OX40 agonist ivuxolimab in advanced cancers. TCRdb keeps only in-frame clones here, not all; method: immunoSEQ multiplex PCR. The sample lists 70,000 to 85,000 clones, 87% occurring once. The source was CD4+ or CD8+ T cells sorted from blood, collected in a trial of the OX40 agonist ivuxolimab. These receptors were collected from an adult with an advanced solid tumor such as melanoma, head and neck, liver or kidney cancer.

The chain combines TRBV15 with TRBJ2-5; perhaps TRBD1 as D (6 bases). V gave up 3 bases and J gave up 5 bases, with 16 bases separating them. CDR1 and CDR2 (germline): LNHNV, YYDKDF (reference sequence). CDR3 length: 15 amino acids. CDR3 residues: CATSRQQGKRETQYF. The CDR3 nucleotides are TGTGCCACCAGCAGGCAACAGGGCAAGCGGGAGACCCAGTACTTC. The full variable domain, completed using reference TRBV15 and TRBJ2-5, is DAMVIQNPRYQVTQFGKPVTLSCSQTLNHNVMYWYQQKSSQAPKLLFHYYDKDFNNEADTPDNFQSRRPNTSFCFLDIRSPGLGDTAMYLCATSRQQGKRETQYFGPGTRLLVL.

The rearrangement uses TRBV7-2 and TRBJ2-3; D uncertain. The germline V gene has CDR1 SGHTA and CDR2 FQGNSA. The V end was cut by 1 base, the J end by 6 bases, with 14 bases between. The CDR3 length is 15 residues. Here the CDR3 reads CASSLVLRRMDTQYF. In DNA, the CDR3 is TGTGCCAGCAGCTTAGTGCTCCGTCGAATGGATACGCAGTATTTT. Together with reference TRBV7-2 and TRBJ2-3, the CDR3 gives the full variable domain: GAGVSQSPSNKVTEKGKDVELRCDPISGHTALYWYRQSLGQGLEFLIYFQGNSAPDKSGLPSDRFSAERTGGSVSTLTIQRTQQEDSAVYLCASSLVLRRMDTQYFGPGTRLTVL.

This sequence joins TRBV29-1 and TRBJ1-3; D unclear. The germline CDR1 and CDR2 sequences are SQVTM and ANQGSEA. The V end was cut by 7 bases, the J end by 1 base, with 8 bases between. This CDR3 comprises 12 residues. The CDR3 reads CSAGMSGNTIYF. DNA of the CDR3: TGCAGCGCTGGGATGTCTGGAAACACCATATATTTT. The complete variable domain, with remaining parts taken from reference TRBV29-1 and TRBJ1-3, reads SAVISQKPSRDICQRGTSLTIQCQVDSQVTMMFWYRQQPGQSLTLIATANQGSEATYESGFVIDKFPISRPNLTFSTLTVSNMSPEDSSIYLCSAGMSGNTIYFGEGSWLTVV.

J is TRBJ1-5 and V is TRBV6-1; 10 nucleotides agree with TRBD1. CDR1 is MNHNS and CDR2 is SASEGT in the germline V gene. Trimming at V came to 9 bases and at J to 4 bases, leaving 9 bases not matched to a gene. The CDR3 sequence is 15 residues long. This CDR3 reads CASTPMGQGNQPQHF. The CDR3 bases are TGTGCCAGTACACCCATGGGACAGGGGAATCAGCCCCAGCATTTT.

The V and J genes are TRBV14 and TRBJ1-3, with D hard to call. Germline values: CDR1 SGHDN, CDR2 FVKESK. There are 15 residues in the CDR3. The V end lost 3 bases, the J end lost 0 bases, and 9 bases lay between the germline ends. CDR3 coding DNA: TGTGCCAGCAGCCATCGGGTTAGCTCTGGAAACACCATATATTTT. This translates into CASSHRVSSGNTIYF.

The chain recombines TRBV27 with TRBJ2-5; 9 bases map to TRBD1. V shed 6 bases and J 5 bases; nucleotides not matched to a gene: 7. Germline V gene lookup returns CDR1 MNHEY and CDR2 SMNVEV (reference sequence). CDR3 length: 14 amino acids. CDR3 amino acids: CASRWTGVGETQYF. The DNA of the CDR3 is TGTGCCAGCAGGTGGACAGGGGTAGGGGAGACCCAGTACTTC.

The chain uses TRBV19 and TRBJ2-5, with 7 bases fitting TRBD1. Germline loops: CDR1 LNHDA, CDR2 SQIVND (reference sequence). The CDR3 extends over 15 amino acids. J gave up 7 bases and V 5 bases, and 13 bases lay outside the gene matches. The CDR3 loop is CASSPYRQGGGTQYF. In nucleotides, the CDR3 is TGTGCCAGTAGTCCCTACAGACAGGGTGGGGGGACCCAGTACTTC. Supplemented by reference TRBV19 and TRBJ2-5, the full variable domain reads DGGITQSPKYLFRKEGQNVTLSCEQNLNHDAMYWYRQDPGQGLRLIYYSQIVNDFQKGDIAEGYSVSREKKESFPLTVTSAQKNPTAFYLCASSPYRQGGGTQYFGPGTRLLVL.

This clone was recorded a few times. The genes are TRBV2 and TRBJ2-1; the match to TRBD1 covers 8 bases. This CDR3 region has 16 residues. V shed 6 bases and J 3 bases; nucleotides not matched to a gene: 10. Per the germline V gene, CDR1 is SNHLY and CDR2 is FYNNEI. The DNA for the CDR3 is TGTGCCAGCAGAAGGGGTGGGGACAGGCTCTACAATGAGCAGTTCTTC. Amino acids: CASRRGGDRLYNEQFF.

The V and J genes are TRBV7-9 and TRBJ2-5; D is unresolved. This CDR3 is built from 15 residues. Germline-derived CDR1 and CDR2 are SEHNR and FQNEAQ (reference sequence). Trimming removed 1 base at V and 1 base at J, with 10 bases between. The CDR3 bases are TGTGCCAGCAGCTTAGAAGGAACCCCCCAAGAGACCCAGTACTTC. It specifies CASSLEGTPQETQYF.

V gene TRBV4-2 combines with J gene TRBJ2-7; no clear D gene. Germline values: CDR1 LGHNA, CDR2 YNFKEQ. The CDR3 sequence is 11 residues long. V was shortened by 0 bases and J by 7 bases, with 4 bases between the two germline ends. CDR3: CASSQEREQYF. The CDR3 coding sequence is TGTGCCAGCAGCCAAGAAAGGGAGCAGTACTTC.

The rearrangement uses TRBV10-2 and TRBJ1-3; TRBD1 is a possible D gene (6 bases). The V end was cut by 5 bases, the J end by 2 bases, with 10 bases between. The CDR3 runs to 14 residues. Germline CDR1 WSHSY, CDR2 SAAADI. The CDR3 region has the DNA TGCGCCAGCAGTCTAGGGGGTACTGGAAACACCATATATTTT. Its protein product is CASSLGGTGNTIYF.

This rearrangement joins TRBV4-1 to TRBJ2-1; tentative D call: TRBD2 (5 bases). Germline CDR1 and CDR2: MGHRA and YSYEKL. This CDR3 contains 11 residues. V was shortened by 4 bases and J by 9 bases, with 7 bases between the two germline ends. The CDR3 loop reads CASSREREQFF. DNA of the CDR3: TGCGCCAGCAGCCGGGAGCGTGAGCAGTTCTTC.

The chain employs TRBV5-6 and TRBJ2-5; 9 nucleotides line up with TRBD1. Trimming cost V 0 bases and J 3 bases; bases outside gene matches: 6. The germline CDR1 and CDR2 sequences are SGHDT and YYEEEE. CDR3 size: 16 residues. Here the CDR3 reads CASSLGGTGLEETQYF. The CDR3 DNA follows: TGTGCCAGCAGCTTGGGGGGGACAGGGTTGGAAGAGACCCAGTACTTC.

The V call is TRBV5-1, the J call TRBJ2-5; D is possibly TRBD1 (6 bases). The CDR3 is made up of 17 amino acids. V lost 2 bases, J lost 0 bases, and 17 bases lay in between. Germline CDR1 and CDR2: SGHRS and YFSETQ. The CDR3 nucleotides read TGCGCCAGCAGCTTCTTGATGACAGGAGACTACCAAGAGACCCAGTACTTC. Protein product: CASSFLMTGDYQETQYF.

This chain uses TRBV2 with TRBJ2-5, with D possibly being TRBD1 (6 bases). The V and J ends lost 6 bases and 5 bases respectively, with 13 bases between them. CDR3 length: 13 residues. Germline V gene data show CDR1 as SNHLY and CDR2 as FYNNEI. The CDR3 loop reads CASRDSQLETQYF. The CDR3 DNA reads TGTGCCAGCAGGGACAGTCAATTGGAGACCCAGTACTTC.

On this clone itself: The CDR3 does not close with the conserved phenylalanine or tryptophan, likely indicating a read error. This chain links TRBV6-1 with TRBJ2-7; D is unclear. Germline V gives CDR1 MNHNS, CDR2 SASEGT. CDR3 length: 11 amino acids. The germline V and J ends were trimmed by 4 bases and 2 bases, with 3 bases remaining between them. CDR3 sequence (DNA): TGTGCCAGCAGTGGCCCCTACGAGCAGTACCTC. This encodes CASSGPYEQYL.

The chain links TRBV27 to TRBJ1-5; D is unclear. CDR3 length: 15 residues. Deletions cut 5 bases from V and 2 bases from J, with 13 bases between. The V gene's germline CDR1 is MNHEY and CDR2 SMNVEV (reference sequence). CDR3 amino acids: CASSLTAIGNQPQHF. In nucleotides, the CDR3 is TGTGCCAGCAGTCTTACGGCGATTGGCAATCAGCCCCAGCATTTT.

The chain employs TRBV30 and TRBJ1-3; possible D gene TRBD1, 5 bases. The CDR3 is 14 amino acids. Germline loops: CDR1 GTSNPN, CDR2 SVGIG (reference sequence). V lost 2 bases to trimming and J lost 5 bases, with 13 bases between them. CDR3 in amino acids: CAWSLRQTRNTIYF. CDR3 bases: TGTGCCTGGAGTCTCCGACAGACCCGAAACACCATATATTTT.

In its sample, this clone was seen once. The rearrangement joins TRBV28 to TRBJ1-4; D is undetermined. The CDR3 length is 15 residues. V dropped 4 bases and J dropped 5 bases, with 14 bases sitting between them. CDR1 and CDR2 from the germline V gene are MDHEN and SYDVKM. The CDR3: CASSSDGSRNEKLFF. In nucleotides, the CDR3 is TGTGCCAGCAGTTCCGACGGATCACGAAATGAAAAACTGTTTTTT.

The chain has TRBV5-8 and TRBJ1-2; TRBD1 is a possible D gene (5 bases). Trimming shortened V by 2 bases and J by 7 bases, and 18 bases separated the two germline ends. Germline assignment: CDR1 SGHTS and CDR2 YDEGEE. The CDR3 spans 15 residues. The CDR3 sequence: CASSFQQESASGYTF. The DNA for the CDR3 is TGTGCCAGCAGCTTCCAACAGGAGTCCGCCTCTGGCTACACCTTC.

This clone was counted a few times. The chain carries TRBV7-8 and TRBJ1-2; D is unclear. This CDR3 has 12 residues. V was shortened by 0 bases and J by 3 bases, with 2 bases between the two germline ends. Germline CDR1 is SGHVS and CDR2 is FQNEAQ. Written as DNA, the CDR3 is TGTGCCAGCAGCTTAGCGGACTATGGCTACACCTTC. This gives the protein CASSLADYGYTF.